The 32 T cell receptor beta chains below come from one sample, sequenced in a study of cytomegalovirus exposure and HLA in healthy donors. The PCR had 60 Vbeta and 13 Jbeta primers. Produced via immunoSEQ multiplex PCR; TCRdb's table is partial and in-frame only. Here the sample spans 150,000 or so clones, 65% to 75% being singletons. Sequenced material: PBMCs. Receptor source: a girl aged 5 to 17 in good health and CMV-seronegative.

DNA of the CDR3: TGTGCCAGCAGCCTCGACAGGGACACTGAAGCTTTCTTT. Protein: CASSLDRDTEAFF. The rearrangement joins TRBV14 to TRBJ1-1; TRBD1 agrees at 7 bases. The ends lost 4 bases at V and 3 bases at J; junction bases unmatched: 2. Looked up from germline, CDR1 is SGHDN and CDR2 is FVKESK. CDR3 size: 13 residues.

The V gene is TRBV7-6, the J gene TRBJ2-7; 8 nucleotides agree with TRBD2. This CDR3 is built from 15 residues. V was pared by 1 base and J by 3 bases, with 5 bases of the junction left unmatched. Germline CDR1 is SGHVS and CDR2 is FNYEAQ. CDR3 nucleotides: TGTGCCAGCAGCTTAGATGACGGGGGGGACTACGAGCAGTACTTC. Its translation: CASSLDDGGDYEQYF.

A remark on this clone: At one end the junction does not follow the germline gene, possibly because of a read error. This chain joins TRBV7-7 and TRBJ2-3; TRBD2 might be the D (6 bases). Germline values: CDR1 SSHAT, CDR2 FNYEAQ (reference sequence). The CDR3 consists of 15 residues. The CDR3 protein is CASSLLGGATDTQYF. DNA for the CDR3: TGTGCTAGCAGCTTATTGGGGGGTGCCACAGATACGCAGTATTTT.

The CDR3 nucleotides are TGTGCCAGCAGTCCGGGGGGAGTGGGCGAGCAGTACTTC. It yields the protein CASSPGGVGEQYF. The J gene is TRBJ2-7, the V gene TRBV6-5; TRBD2 matches 7 bases. The germline gives CDR1 MNHEY, CDR2 SVGAGI. The CDR3 covers 13 residues. Germline trimming cut 5 bases from V and 6 bases from J; bases unmatched to any gene: 7.

The genes are TRBV27 and TRBJ1-5; 8 positions agree with TRBD1. CDR1 and CDR2 from the germline V gene are MNHEY and SMNVEV (reference sequence). The CDR3 spans 13 residues. V lost 4 bases, J lost 6 bases, and 2 bases stayed unmatched. The CDR3 is CASSSDRGQPQHF. In DNA form, the CDR3 reads TGTGCCAGCAGTTCCGACAGGGGTCAGCCCCAGCATTTT.

This chain joins TRBV4-1 and TRBJ2-7, with TRBD2 matching 7 bases. With 4 bases clipped from V and 0 bases from J, the junction kept 12 bases outside the gene matches. From germline, CDR1 is MGHRA and CDR2 YSYEKL. This CDR3 has 17 residues. The CDR3 reads CASSPLMILALSYEQYF. CDR3 coding DNA: TGCGCCAGCAGCCCTCTGATGATACTAGCGCTCTCCTACGAGCAGTACTTC.

V usage is TRBV4-1 and J usage is TRBJ2-1; D may be TRBD1 (7 bases). The CDR3 runs to 15 residues. In germline, CDR1 is MGHRA, CDR2 YSYEKL. V was shortened by 1 base and J by 5 bases, with 12 bases between the two germline ends. The CDR3 nucleotides are TGCGCCAGCAGCCAAGTCACAGGGGAGGACAATGAGCAGTTCTTC. It encodes CASSQVTGEDNEQFF.

The chain uses TRBV18 and TRBJ2-3, with D possibly being TRBD2 (6 bases). This CDR3 comprises 13 residues. Trimming took 3 bases from V and 5 from J, leaving 9 bases between them. Germline V lookup: CDR1 KGHSH, CDR2 LQKENI. The CDR3: CASSPGGRDTQYF. CDR3 bases: TGTGCCAGCTCACCGGGGGGAAGAGATACGCAGTATTTT.

The CDR3 loop is CASSLVSNTEAFF. The DNA of the CDR3 is TGCGCCAGCAGCTTGGTATCGAACACTGAAGCTTTCTTT. The V gene is TRBV5-1, the J gene TRBJ1-1; no definite D call. The V gene lost 0 bases and the J gene lost 1 base, with 4 bases spanning the gap. This CDR3 comprises 13 residues. The germline V gene has CDR1 SGHRS and CDR2 YFSETQ.

V gene TRBV2 combines with J gene TRBJ2-4; D gene unclear. Germline CDR1 is SNHLY and CDR2 is FYNNEI. The CDR3 is made up of 11 amino acids. V lost 5 bases and J lost 5, with 4 bases in between. CDR3 nucleotide sequence: TGTGCCAGCAGTTCAGAAAACATTCAGTACTTC. This encodes CASSSENIQYF.

The chain employs TRBV19 and TRBJ1-1; D remains ambiguous. Trimming shortened V by 4 bases and J by 1 base, and 4 bases separated the two germline ends. Germline CDR1 and CDR2: LNHDA and SQIVND (reference sequence). The CDR3 consists of 12 residues. The CDR3 region has the DNA TGTGCCAGTAGTAGGCCGAACACTGAAGCTTTCTTT. It encodes CASSRPNTEAFF.

This rearrangement joins TRBV15 to TRBJ1-2; a possible D gene is TRBD1 (5 bases). The V and J ends lost 0 bases and 3 bases respectively, with 11 bases between them. The CDR3 consists of 15 residues. Germline CDR1 and CDR2: LNHNV and YYDKDF (reference sequence). CDR3: CATSRDSDSYYGYTF. The CDR3 DNA is TGTGCCACCAGCAGAGATTCAGACAGCTACTATGGCTACACCTTC. The variable domain in full, with the rest retrieved from reference TRBV15 and TRBJ1-2, is DAMVIQNPRYQVTQFGKPVTLSCSQTLNHNVMYWYQQKSSQAPKLLFHYYDKDFNNEADTPDNFQSRRPNTSFCFLDIRSPGLGDTAMYLCATSRDSDSYYGYTFGSGTRLTVV.

This clone was detected only a few times. V gene TRBV7-9 combines with J gene TRBJ1-1; no definite D call. The CDR3 covers 15 residues. The ends were cut back, 0 bases at V and 5 bases at J, with 13 bases in the middle. Germline lookup yields CDR1 SEHNR and CDR2 FQNEAQ (reference sequence). CDR3 nucleotides: TGTGCCAGCAGCTTAGCCCCCCGACAAAAAACTGAAGCTTTCTTT. Its translation is CASSLAPRQKTEAFF.

The V and J genes are TRBV10-3 and TRBJ2-5, with D maybe TRBD2 (6 bases). CDR1 and CDR2 from the germline V gene are ENHRY and SYGVKD. Trimming shortened V by 4 bases and J by 3 bases, and 9 bases separated the two germline ends. The CDR3 is 13 amino acids. The CDR3 loop is CAISGLEEETQYF. The CDR3 bases are TGTGCCATCAGTGGACTAGAAGAAGAGACCCAGTACTTC.

This sequence joins TRBV11-2 and TRBJ2-7, with 7 nucleotides matching TRBD1. The CDR3 covers 15 residues. V lost 5 bases, J lost 4 bases, and 11 bases stayed unmatched. The germline V gene encodes CDR1 SGHAT and CDR2 FQNNGV. The CDR3 protein is CASSPETGAKYEQYF. The CDR3 DNA reads TGTGCCAGCAGCCCCGAAACAGGGGCAAAGTACGAGCAGTACTTC.

V usage is TRBV5-1 and J usage is TRBJ1-2; 8 bases are a match to TRBD1. Germline-derived CDR1 and CDR2 are SGHRS and YFSETQ. The V segment lost 0 bases and the J segment 8 bases; nucleotides outside the gene matches: 6. There are 14 residues in the CDR3. The CDR3 nucleotides are TGCGCCAGCAGCTTGGCCGGACAGGGTAAAGGCTACACCTTC. Translating gives CASSLAGQGKGYTF.

The J gene is TRBJ1-1, the V gene TRBV7-2; TRBD1 agrees at 7 bases. CDR3 length: 14 residues. V was pared by 10 bases and J by 1 base, with 9 bases of the junction left unmatched. Germline CDR1 SGHTA, CDR2 FQGNSA. CDR3 sequence (DNA): TGTGCCAACCTACAGGGGCCCCAGAACACTGAAGCTTTCTTT. Translating gives CANLQGPQNTEAFF.

In DNA, the CDR3 is TGTGCCTGGAGCGCCACCCCGGGGGATCGCACCGGGGAGCTGTTTTTT. Translation: CAWSATPGDRTGELFF. The chain is built from TRBV30 and TRBJ2-2; weak D call: TRBD2 (6 bases). The V gene's germline CDR1 is GTSNPN and CDR2 SVGIG (reference sequence). The CDR3 contains 16 residues. V was clipped by 3 bases and J by 4 bases, with 18 bases between them.

The chain joins TRBV7-9 to TRBJ2-7; 9 bases are shared with TRBD1. This CDR3 is built from 15 residues. V was clipped by 4 bases and J by 4 bases; unmatched bases: 8. CDR1 is SEHNR, CDR2 FQNEAQ, per germline (reference sequence). CDR3 loop: CASSSGPTGGYEQYF. The CDR3 DNA sequence: TGTGCCAGCAGCTCCGGCCCGACAGGGGGTTACGAGCAGTACTTC.

Points on this clone: One end of the junction does not line up with germline, which may come from a read error. The chain employs TRBV29-1 and TRBJ1-2; 9 nucleotides align to TRBD1. The germline V gene encodes CDR1 SQVTM and CDR2 ANQGSEA. This CDR3 is built from 12 residues. CDR3 DNA: TGCAGCGCTGAAGGACAGGGGAATGGCTACACCTTC. Protein product: CSAEGQGNGYTF.

V and J are TRBV10-2 and TRBJ1-5; D possibly corresponds to TRBD1 (6 bases). V was pared by 6 bases and J by 3 bases, with 15 bases between. Looked up from germline, CDR1 is WSHSY and CDR2 is SAAADI. This CDR3 region has 15 residues. The CDR3 sequence: CASSDRSSFNQPQHF. The CDR3 nucleotides are TGCGCCAGCAGCGACAGGAGTTCTTTCAATCAGCCCCAGCATTTT.

This chain uses TRBV7-6 with TRBJ1-2, with TRBD1 matching over 7 bases. Germline trimming cut 4 bases from V and 3 bases from J; bases unmatched to any gene: 11. Germline V CDR1 and CDR2: SGHVS, FNYEAQ. The CDR3 has 16 residues. CDR3 nucleotides: TGTGCCAGCAGCTCCCCGGGACAGCTACCTTACTATGGCTACACCTTC. Translating it yields CASSSPGQLPYYGYTF. The whole variable domain, remainder taken from reference TRBV7-6 and TRBJ1-2, is GAGVSQSPRYKVTKRGQDVALRCDPISGHVSLYWYRQALGQGPEFLTYFNYEAQQDKSGLPNDRFSAERPEGSISTLTIQRTEQRDSAMYRCASSSPGQLPYYGYTFGSGTRLTVV.

There are a few counts of this clone. This chain uses TRBV5-8 with TRBJ1-6; D is possibly TRBD1 (5 bases). Germline CDR1 is SGHTS and CDR2 is YDEGEE. V lost 3 bases and J 11 bases, leaving 18 bases between the germline ends. The CDR3 is 15 residues long. CDR3: CASSWPPTRGAPLHF. The CDR3 region has the DNA TGTGCCAGCAGCTGGCCTCCCACCCGGGGGGCACCCCTCCACTTT.

V and J are TRBV6-5 and TRBJ1-1, with a possible D match to TRBD1 (6 bases). From germline, CDR1 is MNHEY and CDR2 SVGAGI. This CDR3 has 14 residues. V lost 6 bases to trimming and J lost 4 bases, with 15 bases between them. The CDR3 protein is CASSEGGFGTEAFF. CDR3 coding DNA: TGTGCCAGCAGCGAGGGGGGGTTTGGCACTGAAGCTTTCTTT.

This rearrangement joins TRBV7-7 to TRBJ2-2, with TRBD1 matching over 7 bases. This CDR3 region has 17 residues. Losses at the gene ends were 6 bases for V and 5 bases for J; bases not matched to a gene: 15. Per germline, CDR1 SSHAT and CDR2 FNYEAQ (reference sequence). CDR3 sequence: CASRVRGQAANTGELFF. CDR3 DNA: TGTGCCAGCAGGGTACGAGGACAGGCAGCTAATACCGGGGAGCTGTTTTTT. The variable domain in full, completed from reference TRBV7-7 and TRBJ2-2, reads GAGVSQSPRYKVTKRGQDVTLRCDPISSHATLYWYQQALGQGPEFLTYFNYEAQPDKSGLPSDRFSAERPEGSISTLTIQRTEQRDSAMYRCASRVRGQAANTGELFFGEGSRLTVL.

The genes are TRBV2 and TRBJ2-5, with a tentative D call TRBD2 (6 bases). This CDR3 contains 14 residues. Trimming took off 5 bases at V and 5 bases at J, with 15 bases between the two ends. Per the germline V gene, CDR1 is SNHLY and CDR2 is FYNNEI. DNA of the CDR3: TGTGCCAGCAGTCCCCGGGACTGGGGGGAGACCCAGTACTTC. It codes for CASSPRDWGETQYF.

The CDR3 is CASRRGRSTEAFF. The CDR3 DNA is TGTGCCAGCAGAAGGGGGCGCAGTACTGAAGCTTTCTTT. V is TRBV6-5 and J is TRBJ1-1, with 7 bases that match TRBD1. Germline V lookup: CDR1 MNHEY, CDR2 SVGAGI. The trim removed 6 bases at V and 5 bases at J, leaving 6 bases unmatched. This CDR3 spans 13 amino acids.

This chain links TRBV29-1 with TRBJ1-5; 8 nucleotides agree with TRBD1. This CDR3 has 13 amino acids. V shed 6 bases and J 2 bases; nucleotides not matched to a gene: 3. Per the germline V gene, CDR1 is SQVTM and CDR2 is ANQGSEA. In nucleotides, the CDR3 is TGCAGCGTCAGGGGGCTCGGCAATCAGCCCCAGCATTTT. Encoded protein: CSVRGLGNQPQHF.

The genes are TRBV19 and TRBJ2-3; possibly TRBD1 for D (6 bases). The germline V gene encodes CDR1 LNHDA and CDR2 SQIVND (reference sequence). Trimming took 6 bases from V and 2 from J, leaving 15 bases between them. The CDR3 has 15 amino acids. CDR3: CASSPGAGSTDTQYF. CDR3 nucleotide sequence: TGTGCCAGTAGCCCAGGGGCCGGGTCCACAGATACGCAGTATTTT.

The chain combines TRBV5-1 with TRBJ1-5, with D unclear. The CDR3 contains 15 residues. Germline loops: CDR1 SGHRS, CDR2 YFSETQ. Trimming removed 4 bases at V and 1 base at J, with 12 bases between. The CDR3 DNA reads TGCGCCAGCAGCCCCCGAGGCCTCAGCAATCAGCCCCAGCATTTT. Translating it yields CASSPRGLSNQPQHF. Looking up the rest from reference TRBV5-1 and TRBJ1-5 gives the full variable domain: KAGVTQTPRYLIKTRGQQVTLSCSPISGHRSVSWYQQTPGQGLQFLFEYFSETQRNKGNFPGRFSGRQFSNSRSEMNVSTLELGDSALYLCASSPRGLSNQPQHFGDGTRLSIL.

The table lists this clone with a few counts. In the same sample, other DNA sequences code for this CDR3. The V gene is TRBV5-1, the J gene TRBJ1-1; D is uncertain. This CDR3 spans 13 amino acids. V was pared by 0 bases and J by 5 bases, with 8 bases between. Per the germline V gene, CDR1 is SGHRS and CDR2 is YFSETQ. The CDR3 sequence is CASSLAGETEAFF. In DNA, the CDR3 is TGCGCCAGCAGCTTGGCCGGGGAAACTGAAGCTTTCTTT. The whole variable domain, filled in from reference TRBV5-1 and TRBJ1-1, reads KAGVTQTPRYLIKTRGQQVTLSCSPISGHRSVSWYQQTPGQGLQFLFEYFSETQRNKGNFPGRFSGRQFSNSRSEMNVSTLELGDSALYLCASSLAGETEAFFGQGTRLTVV.

This clone was detected once. The chain couples TRBV5-1 to TRBJ1-5, with 10 bases aligning to TRBD1. The CDR3 runs to 18 residues. The V segment lost 0 bases and the J segment 2 bases; nucleotides outside the gene matches: 8. Germline CDR1 SGHRS, CDR2 YFSETQ. The CDR3 DNA reads TGCGCCAGCAGCTTGGGGCCCGGGACAGGGGAGCGCAATCAGCCCCAGCATTTT. Its protein product is CASSLGPGTGERNQPQHF. Variable domain in full (rest from reference TRBV5-1 and TRBJ1-5): KAGVTQTPRYLIKTRGQQVTLSCSPISGHRSVSWYQQTPGQGLQFLFEYFSETQRNKGNFPGRFSGRQFSNSRSEMNVSTLELGDSALYLCASSLGPGTGERNQPQHFGDGTRLSIL.